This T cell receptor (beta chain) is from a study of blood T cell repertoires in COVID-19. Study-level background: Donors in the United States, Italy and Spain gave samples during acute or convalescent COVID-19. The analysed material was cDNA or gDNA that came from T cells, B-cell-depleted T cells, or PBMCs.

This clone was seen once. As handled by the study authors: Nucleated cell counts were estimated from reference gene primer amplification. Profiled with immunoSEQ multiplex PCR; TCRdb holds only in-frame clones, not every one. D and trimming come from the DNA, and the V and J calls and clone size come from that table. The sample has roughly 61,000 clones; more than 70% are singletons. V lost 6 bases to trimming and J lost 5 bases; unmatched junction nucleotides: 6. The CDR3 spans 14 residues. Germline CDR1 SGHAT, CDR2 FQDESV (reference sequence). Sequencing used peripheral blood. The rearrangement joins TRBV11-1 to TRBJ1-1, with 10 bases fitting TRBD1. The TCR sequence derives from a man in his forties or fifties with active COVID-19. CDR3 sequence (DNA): TGTGCCAGCAGTTCGGGACAGGGGAGGACTGAAGCTTTCTTT. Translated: CASSSGQGRTEAFF.